There are a few counts of the clone carrying this T cell receptor (beta chain). The antigen is unknown. This entry is derived from a study of T-cell memory formation after mild COVID-19. Study-level information: There were largely donor-specific TCR clusters. Overall study findings and caveats: In pre-infection memory, a portion of responding clones appeared, which suggested that cross-reactive memory joined.

The V gene lost 2 bases and the J gene lost 0 bases, with 5 bases spanning the gap. The CDR3 contains 14 residues. Libraries for TCRalpha and TCRbeta carried sample barcodes and unique molecular identifiers via 5'RACE. Using its own MiXCR run on the 5' RACE reads, TCRdb lists one record per CDR3 protein. Seen here are 180,000 or so distinct CDR3 sequences, around a tenth observed once, and the top ten hold roughly 3.8%. Sequencing input: PBMCs or a T cell subset sorted from them (not recorded which). The source is a young man who had mild COVID-19 (a few samples of this study predate the infection). Cell type and time point are not known. The chain carries TRBV12-3 or TRBV12-4 and TRBJ1-5; the D is unclear. The CDR3 DNA reads as TGTGCCAGCAGTTTATTGTATAGCAATCAGCCCCAGCATTTT. Protein sequence: CASSLLYSNQPQHF.